This record covers a single T cell receptor beta chain. Its antigen remains unidentified. V was pared by 0 bases and J by 6 bases, with 9 bases between. The CDR3 is made up of 13 amino acids. Per germline, CDR1 SGHRS and CDR2 YFSETQ. The method was immunoSEQ multiplex PCR; TCRdb's version includes in-frame clones alone and lacks a portion of them. The sample has approximately 25,000 clones; around 93% are singletons. This record comes from a study of a mutant IDH1 vaccine in newly diagnosed glioma. In the study overall: The therapy given earlier, which was standard therapy, consisted of radiotherapy, temozolomide, or both, and most of the patients received both. The study's findings and limits: Alterations occurring in top peripheral T cell clonotypes seemed unrelated to pseudoprogression. There were vaccine-induced immune responses in 90% to 95% of the patients.

Regarding time point: baseline, week 1 (first vaccination visit). The treatment was: pre-vaccination baseline after standard-of-care therapy. Diagnosis in the donors showed new WHO grade 3 or 4 astrocytomas that were IDH1-mutant and ATRX-lost. V usage is TRBV5-1 and J usage is TRBJ2-5; TRBD1 is a possible D gene (5 bases). Sequenced here: PBMCs, sampled from a glioma patient treated with radiotherapy, temozolomide or both. The clonotype originates from a man in his forties with glioma. The CDR3 coding sequence is TGCGCCAGCAGCTTGGAGGGGTCAAAGACCCAGTACTTC. This gives the protein CASSLEGSKTQYF.